This TCR beta chain stems from a study of blood T cells in healthy people across ages. Study-wide results and limits: The study found TCR beta diversity correlated strongly with naive T cell percentage.

A minimum of 6 million PBMCs was isolated per sample. V was clipped by 7 bases and J by 15 bases; unmatched bases: 10. The CDR3 has 12 residues. Alongside a J-beta primer mix, a sample-barcoded 5' primer served in a second PCR lasting about 7 to 11 cycles. TCRdb re-derived calls from the 5' RACE reads in MiXCR, one entry per CDR3 protein. Of approximately 810,000 distinct CDR3 sequences in the sample, under 40% were seen once. The table lists this clonotype with a few counts. The antigen remains undetermined. The sequence came from a man between 18 and 29 years old in good health. The sample taken for sequencing was blood. J is TRBJ2-1 and V is TRBV12-3 or TRBV12-4; 9 nucleotides line up with TRBD1. In DNA form, the CDR3 reads TGTGCCAGCACCCCCGGGACAGGGTTCGGGTTCTTC. Translation: CASTPGTGFGFF.